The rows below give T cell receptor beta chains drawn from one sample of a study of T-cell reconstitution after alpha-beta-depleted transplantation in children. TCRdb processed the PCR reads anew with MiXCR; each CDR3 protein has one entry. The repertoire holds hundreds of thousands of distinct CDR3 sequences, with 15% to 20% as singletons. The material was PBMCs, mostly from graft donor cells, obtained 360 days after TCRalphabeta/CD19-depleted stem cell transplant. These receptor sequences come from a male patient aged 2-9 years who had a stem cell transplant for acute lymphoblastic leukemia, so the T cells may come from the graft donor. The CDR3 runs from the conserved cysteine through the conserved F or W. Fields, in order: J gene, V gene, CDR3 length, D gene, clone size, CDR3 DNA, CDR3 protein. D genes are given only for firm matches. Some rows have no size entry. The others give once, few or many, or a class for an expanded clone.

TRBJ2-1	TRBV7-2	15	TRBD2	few	TGTGCCAGCAGCTTGACAGGACTAGCGCGCAATGAGCAGTTCTTC	CASSLTGLARNEQFF
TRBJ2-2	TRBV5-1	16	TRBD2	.	TGCGCCAGCAGTTCCCCGGGACTAGTTGACACCGGGGAGCTGTTTTTT	CASSSPGLVDTGELFF
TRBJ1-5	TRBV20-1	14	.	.	TGCAGTGCTCTGGGGGCGCGGGGCAATCAGCCCCAGCATTTT	CSALGARGNQPQHF
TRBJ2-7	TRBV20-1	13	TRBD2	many	TGCAGCGGGGGACTAGCGGGAGCCTACGAGCAGTACTTC	CSGGLAGAYEQYF
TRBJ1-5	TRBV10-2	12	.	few	TGCGCCAGCAGTGAGGGGTATCAGCCCCAGCATTTT	CASSEGYQPQHF
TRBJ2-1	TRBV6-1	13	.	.	TGTGCCAGCAGGAGGGGGGTAGGCAATGAGCAGTTCTTC	CASRRGVGNEQFF
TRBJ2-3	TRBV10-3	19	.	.	TGTGCCATCAGTGAGGCGTTTTACCGGGGACCCATAGAGACAGATACGCAGTATTTT	CAISEAFYRGPIETDTQYF
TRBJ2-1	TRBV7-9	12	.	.	TGTGCCAGCAGCATAACAGGCTATGAGCAGTTCTTC	CASSITGYEQFF
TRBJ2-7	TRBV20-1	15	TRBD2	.	TGCAGTGCGAGCGGGGGGACTAGCGCTTCCTACGAGCAGTACTTC	CSASGGTSASYEQYF
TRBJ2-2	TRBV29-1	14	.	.	TGCAGCGTTGGCAGGGACGCGAACACCGGGGAGCTGTTTTTT	CSVGRDANTGELFF
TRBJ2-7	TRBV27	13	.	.	TGTGCCAGCAGTTTATCCCTTAGTAGTCCTGAGTACTTC	CASSLSLSSPEYF
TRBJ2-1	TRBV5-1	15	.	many	TGCGCCAGCAGCTTGGCTAGCCCGCCTCCCGATGAGCAGTTCTTC	CASSLASPPPDEQFF
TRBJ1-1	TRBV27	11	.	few	TGTGCCAGCAGTTCGTGGGGGGAAGCTTTCTTT	CASSSWGEAFF
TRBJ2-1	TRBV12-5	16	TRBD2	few	TGTGCTAGTGGTTTGGGGGGCAGCGGGGGTAGCAATGAGCAGTTCTTC	CASGLGGSGGSNEQFF
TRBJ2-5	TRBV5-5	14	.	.	TGTGCCAGCAGCTCCCCCAGGGGACAAGAGACCCAGTACTTC	CASSSPRGQETQYF
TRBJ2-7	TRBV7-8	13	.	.	TGTGCCAGCAGCCGTAGTGGGGTCGGCGAGCAGTACTTC	CASSRSGVGEQYF
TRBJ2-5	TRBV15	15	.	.	TGTGCCACCAGCAGAGATCGGGGGGCGTCGGAGACCCAGTACTTC	CATSRDRGASETQYF
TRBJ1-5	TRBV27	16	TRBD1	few	TGTGCCAGCAGTTTAATAGGGACAGGAGATAATCAGCCCCAGCATTTT	CASSLIGTGDNQPQHF
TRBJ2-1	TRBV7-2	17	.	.	TGTGCCAGCAGCCTCCGAAACGTACAGAGCTCCTACAATGAGCAGTTCTTC	CASSLRNVQSSYNEQFF
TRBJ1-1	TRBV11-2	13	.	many	TGTGCCAGCAGCTTAGAACCATCGGCTGAAGCTTTCTTT	CASSLEPSAEAFF
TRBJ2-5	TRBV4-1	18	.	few	TGCGCCAGCAGCCAAGAGAGAGGAGGACTACAACTCCAAGAGACCCAGTACTTC	CASSQERGGLQLQETQYF
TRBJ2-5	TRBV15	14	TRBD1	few	TGTGCCACCAAACCGGCGACAGGGAAAAAGACCCAGTACTTC	CATKPATGKKTQYF
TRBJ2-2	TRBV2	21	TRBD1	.	TGTGCCAGCAGTGAAGCGGTGGGGGACAGCCTAAAATTCGCGAACACCGGGGAGCTGTTTTTT	CASSEAVGDSLKFANTGELFF
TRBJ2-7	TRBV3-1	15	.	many	TGTGCCAGCAGCCCTCCTTCGAAGGGTTCCTACGAGCAGTACTTC	CASSPPSKGSYEQYF
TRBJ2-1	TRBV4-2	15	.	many	TGTGCCAGCAGCCAAGTGTTGGCCTTTTGGAATGAGCAGTTCTTC	CASSQVLAFWNEQFF
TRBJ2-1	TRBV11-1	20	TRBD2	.	TGTGCCAGCAGCGGAACGAGACTAGCGGGAGGCCACCCCTCCTACAATGAGCAGTTCTTC	CASSGTRLAGGHPSYNEQFF
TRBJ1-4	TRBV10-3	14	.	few	TGTGCCATCAGGCCGACAGCAACTAATGAAAAACTGTTTTTT	CAIRPTATNEKLFF
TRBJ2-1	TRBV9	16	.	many	TGTGCCAGCAGCGTAGGGGTCGGGGGCTCCTACAATGAGCAGTTCTTC	CASSVGVGGSYNEQFF
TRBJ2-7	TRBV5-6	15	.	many	TGTGCCAGCAGCTTGAACCAGGGAGCTGCCTACGAGCAGTACTTC	CASSLNQGAAYEQYF
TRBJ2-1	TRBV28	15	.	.	TGTGCCAGCAGCCCCCCACTGGGCTCCTACAATGAGCAGTTCTTC	CASSPPLGSYNEQFF
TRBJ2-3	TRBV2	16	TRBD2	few	TGTGCCAGCAGAGCCCCGGGACTAGCGGCCACAGATACGCAGTATTTT	CASRAPGLAATDTQYF
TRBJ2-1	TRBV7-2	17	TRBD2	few	TGTGCCAGCAGCTTAGCGATGGCTAGCGGGGCCAGGAATGAGCAGTTCTTC	CASSLAMASGARNEQFF
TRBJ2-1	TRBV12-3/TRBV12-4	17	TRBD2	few	TGTGCCAGCAGTTTAGTATTCCTAGCGGAGGGAAACAATGAGCAGTTCTTC	CASSLVFLAEGNNEQFF
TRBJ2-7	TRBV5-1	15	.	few	TGCGCCAGCAGCTTGGGAACGGGGGCAGACTACGAGCAGTACTTC	CASSLGTGADYEQYF
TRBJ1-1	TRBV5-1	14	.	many	TGCGCCAGCAGCTTGGCCGGGTACGGCACTGAAGCTTTCTTT	CASSLAGYGTEAFF
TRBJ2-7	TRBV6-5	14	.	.	TGTGCCAGCAGTTACGTGGGAAAGATCTACGAGCAGTACTTC	CASSYVGKIYEQYF
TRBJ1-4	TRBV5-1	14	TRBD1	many	TGCGCCAGCAGCGCGGGACAGGGTGTAGAAAAACTGTTTTTT	CASSAGQGVEKLFF
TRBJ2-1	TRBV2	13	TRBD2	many	TGTGCCAGCAGAGCGGGAGAATACAATGAGCAGTTCTTC	CASRAGEYNEQFF
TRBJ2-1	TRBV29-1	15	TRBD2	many	TGCAGCGTGCTAGCGGGAGGGAGGGAGGACAATGAGCAGTTCTTC	CSVLAGGREDNEQFF
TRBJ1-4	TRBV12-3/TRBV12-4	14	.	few	TGTGCCAGCAGTTTACTGGGAAGGAATGGAAAACTGTTTTTT	CASSLLGRNGKLFF
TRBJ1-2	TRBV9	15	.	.	TGTGCCAGCAGCGTGTCCGGGACCTCTTCCTATGGCTACACCTTC	CASSVSGTSSYGYTF
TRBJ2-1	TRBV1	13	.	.	TGCACCAGCCCTGGACTAGCGGACAATGAGCAGTTCTTC	CTSPGLADNEQFF
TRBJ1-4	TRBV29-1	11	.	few	TGCAGCGTCTCGGTTCATGAAAAACTGTTTTTT	CSVSVHEKLFF
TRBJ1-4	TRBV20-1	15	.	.	TGCAGTGCTAGAGGTCACGGGCAGGTGCTTGAAAAACTGTTTTTT	CSARGHGQVLEKLFF
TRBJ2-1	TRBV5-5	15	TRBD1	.	TGTGCCAGCAGCTTCGTAGGGACAGGGACGAGTGAGCAGTTCTTC	CASSFVGTGTSEQFF
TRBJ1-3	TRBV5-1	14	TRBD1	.	TGCGCCAGCAGCCTGGGACAGGGGAGAAACACCATATATTTT	CASSLGQGRNTIYF
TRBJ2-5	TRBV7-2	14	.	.	TGTGCCAGCAGCTTACTGGGCAACCAAGAGACCCAGTACTTC	CASSLLGNQETQYF
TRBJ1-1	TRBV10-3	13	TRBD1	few	TGTGCCATCAGCCTGACAGGGGTCGGTGAAGCTTTCTTT	CAISLTGVGEAFF
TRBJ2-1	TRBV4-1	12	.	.	TGCGCCAGCAGCCATGCGGGTGGTGAGCAGTTCTTC	CASSHAGGEQFF
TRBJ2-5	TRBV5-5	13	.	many	TGTGCCAGCCGACCTTGGCAGCAAGAGACCCAGTACTTC	CASRPWQQETQYF
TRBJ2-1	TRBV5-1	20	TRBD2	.	TGCGCCAGCAGCTTGGCCCGGGGTAGCGGGAGGGTCCGCTCCTACAATGAGCAGTTCTTC	CASSLARGSGRVRSYNEQFF
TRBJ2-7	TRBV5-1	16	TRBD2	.	TGCGCCAGCAGCTATCTTTCGGGACTAGCGGGCTACGAGCAGTACTTC	CASSYLSGLAGYEQYF
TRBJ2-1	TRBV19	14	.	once	TGTGCCAGTAGTATACTAGCCGGCGGGAATGAGCAGTTCTTC	CASSILAGGNEQFF
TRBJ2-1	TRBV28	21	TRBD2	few	TGTGCCAGCAGCCCGCGGGTCCTAGCGGATACTCGTAATAGTGGCTACAATGAGCAGTTCTTC	CASSPRVLADTRNSGYNEQFF
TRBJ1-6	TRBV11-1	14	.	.	TGTGCCAGCAGCTTGGAGGTTGTCGGTTCACCCCTCCACTTT	CASSLEVVGSPLHF
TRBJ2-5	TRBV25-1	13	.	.	TGTGCCAGCAGTCTTGGAGCTGGAGAGACCCAGTACTTC	CASSLGAGETQYF
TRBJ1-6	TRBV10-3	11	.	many	TGTGCCATCAAAGGCAATTCACCCCTCCACTTT	CAIKGNSPLHF
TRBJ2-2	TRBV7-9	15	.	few	TGTGCCAGCAGCGCCGTGGCGGCGAACACCGGGGAGCTGTTTTTT	CASSAVAANTGELFF
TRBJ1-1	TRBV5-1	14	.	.	TGCGCCAGCAGTGAAGGGCAAAGTGGCACTGAAGCTTTCTTT	CASSEGQSGTEAFF
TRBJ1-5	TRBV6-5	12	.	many	TGTGCCAGCTCGGAGGCCAATCAGCCCCAGCATTTT	CASSEANQPQHF